These 27 T cell receptor beta chains were all obtained from the same sample, sequenced in a study of cytomegalovirus exposure and HLA in healthy donors. Researchers ran the PCR with 60 Vbeta and 13 Jbeta primers. Repertoires were generated with immunoSEQ multiplex PCR, while TCRdb's copy carries only in-frame clones and drops some. The sample yields more than 85,000 clones, around 70% seen once. Sequenced material: PBMCs. The receptors come from a woman between 45 and 65 years old in good health and CMV-seropositive.

The chain employs TRBV27 and TRBJ2-1, with 9 bases matching TRBD2. The CDR3 runs to 22 residues. In germline, CDR1 is MNHEY, CDR2 SMNVEV (reference sequence). Losses at the gene ends were 0 bases for V and 6 bases for J; bases not matched to a gene: 24. The CDR3 spells CASSLSLGGLAGPLKWGNEQFF. The CDR3 coding sequence is TGTGCCAGCAGTTTATCTTTGGGAGGTCTAGCGGGACCACTTAAGTGGGGCAATGAGCAGTTCTTC.

The chain recombines TRBV11-2 with TRBJ2-1; 12 nucleotides line up with TRBD2. The trim removed 0 bases at V and 8 bases at J, leaving 11 bases unmatched. From germline, CDR1 is SGHAT and CDR2 FQNNGV. The CDR3 consists of 18 residues. This chain's CDR3 is CASSLDLPLTSGSDEQFF. DNA for the CDR3: TGTGCCAGCAGCTTAGATCTCCCCTTGACTAGCGGGAGTGATGAGCAGTTCTTC.

The V gene is TRBV14, the J gene TRBJ1-2, with TRBD1 matching over 8 bases. Trimming cost V 4 bases and J 7 bases; bases outside gene matches: 5. The CDR3 sequence is 13 residues long. CDR1 is SGHDN and CDR2 is FVKESK in the germline V gene. CDR3: CASSPRQGLGYTF. The DNA for the CDR3 is TGTGCCAGCAGCCCCCGACAGGGGCTTGGCTACACCTTC. The full variable domain, completed using reference TRBV14 and TRBJ1-2, is EAGVTQFPSHSVIEKGQTVTLRCDPISGHDNLYWYRRVMGKEIKFLLHFVKESKQDESGMPNNRFLAERTGGTYSTLKVQPAELEDSGVYFCASSPRQGLGYTFGSGTRLTVV.

The rearrangement joins TRBV18 to TRBJ1-2; 7 bases align to TRBD1. V was pared by 5 bases and J by 2 bases, with 5 bases of the junction left unmatched. The germline V gene has CDR1 KGHSH and CDR2 LQKENI. The CDR3 is 14 amino acids. The chain's CDR3 is CASSSGTENYGYTF. CDR3 DNA sequence: TGTGCCAGCTCATCCGGGACAGAGAACTATGGCTACACCTTC.

The rearrangement joins TRBV28 to TRBJ2-2; D may be TRBD2 (5 bases). Per germline, CDR1 MDHEN and CDR2 SYDVKM. The CDR3 totals 16 residues. V lost 7 bases, J lost 6 bases, and 21 bases lay in between. As DNA, the CDR3 is TGTGCCAGCAATCCTCGAGGGCGTGTGGGCGCCGGGGAGCTGTTTTTT. It specifies CASNPRGRVGAGELFF.

This rearrangement joins TRBV6-1 to TRBJ1-5; no reliable D call. Per germline, CDR1 MNHNS and CDR2 SASEGT. This CDR3 has 13 amino acids. V was pared by 8 bases and J by 7 bases, with 15 bases between. In DNA form, the CDR3 reads TGTGCCAGCTTCGCGGGATCGGGCCAGCCCCAGCATTTT. It translates to CASFAGSGQPQHF.

The gene calls are TRBV7-2 and TRBJ1-5; 8 bases match TRBD1. This CDR3 has 16 residues. Germline CDR1 and CDR2: SGHTA and FQGNSA. V gave up 4 bases and J gave up 6 bases; unmatched junction bases: 11. CDR3 region: CASSSTGQAGLQPQHF. The CDR3 bases are TGTGCCAGCAGCTCGACGGGACAGGCGGGACTTCAGCCCCAGCATTTT. Together with reference TRBV7-2 and TRBJ1-5, the CDR3 gives the full variable domain: GAGVSQSPSNKVTEKGKDVELRCDPISGHTALYWYRQSLGQGLEFLIYFQGNSAPDKSGLPSDRFSAERTGGSVSTLTIQRTQQEDSAVYLCASSSTGQAGLQPQHFGDGTRLSIL.

This chain links TRBV28 with TRBJ2-7; the match to TRBD2 covers 7 bases. Germline-derived CDR1 and CDR2 are MDHEN and SYDVKM. Trimming cost V 6 bases and J 0 bases; bases outside gene matches: 11. The CDR3 has 16 residues. CDR3 sequence reads: CASSLGGKIGSYEQYF. CDR3 nucleotide sequence: TGTGCCAGCAGCCTGGGAGGGAAGATCGGCTCCTACGAGCAGTACTTC.

The V and J genes are TRBV11-2 and TRBJ2-1; the match to TRBD2 covers 7 bases. Germline CDR1 and CDR2: SGHAT and FQNNGV. The CDR3 contains 16 residues. V lost 4 bases and J lost 7; bases outside the gene matches: 13. CDR3 DNA sequence: TGTGCCAGCAGCTCTAGTGACGGGAGGTATAAGAATGAGCAGTTCTTC. Its translation: CASSSSDGRYKNEQFF.

The genes are TRBV2 and TRBJ2-3, with a possible D match to TRBD1 (6 bases). V gave up 2 bases and J gave up 2 bases, with 17 bases separating them. This CDR3 has 17 amino acids. In germline, CDR1 is SNHLY, CDR2 FYNNEI. For the CDR3, the DNA is TGTGCCAGCAGTGAAAGTTTGGGGGCGCGTCTCACAGATACGCAGTATTTT. Translating it yields CASSESLGARLTDTQYF. The variable domain in full, completed from reference TRBV2 and TRBJ2-3, reads EPEVTQTPSHQVTQMGQEVILRCVPISNHLYFYWYRQILGQKVEFLVSFYNNEISEKSEIFDDQFSVERPDGSNFTLKIRSTKLEDSAMYFCASSESLGARLTDTQYFGPGTRLTVL.

The rearrangement links TRBV27 to TRBJ2-7; 14 nucleotides match TRBD2. Germline CDR1 reads MNHEY; CDR2 reads SMNVEV (reference sequence). The CDR3 spans 18 residues. The junction had 15 bases not matched to a gene; V was cut back by 6 bases and J by 5 bases. CDR3 DNA: TGTGCCAGCAGCCGGGGACTAGCGGGAGCATCATCCGTCCACGAGCAGTACTTC. Its protein is CASSRGLAGASSVHEQYF.

The chain recombines TRBV18 with TRBJ2-5, with 7 bases that match TRBD1. Trimming cost V 2 bases and J 0 bases; bases outside gene matches: 9. Germline CDR1 and CDR2: KGHSH and LQKENI. The CDR3 covers 17 residues. CDR3 sequence reads: CASSPLGTAAYQETQYF. DNA of the CDR3: TGTGCCAGCTCACCATTAGGGACAGCCGCGTACCAAGAGACCCAGTACTTC.

This chain links TRBV19 with TRBJ2-3; D might be TRBD2 (6 bases). V was clipped by 2 bases and J by 1 base, with 13 bases between them. The length of the CDR3 is 16 residues. CDR1 is LNHDA and CDR2 is SQIVND in the germline V gene (reference sequence). CDR3 loop: CASSIPVGGGTDTQYF. The CDR3 DNA follows: TGTGCCAGTAGTATACCCGTGGGGGGAGGCACAGATACGCAGTATTTT.

On this clone itself: Other DNA sequences in the sample encode the same CDR3. The CDR3 sequence: CSVGAGNQPQHF. As DNA, the CDR3 is TGCAGCGTTGGGGCAGGCAATCAGCCCCAGCATTTT. The V and J genes are TRBV29-1 and TRBJ1-5; the D is unclear. The CDR3 is made up of 12 amino acids. CDR1 and CDR2 from the germline V gene are SQVTM and ANQGSEA. Trimming pared 4 bases from V and 2 bases from J, leaving 6 bases between. Looking up the rest from reference TRBV29-1 and TRBJ1-5 gives the full variable domain: SAVISQKPSRDICQRGTSLTIQCQVDSQVTMMFWYRQQPGQSLTLIATANQGSEATYESGFVIDKFPISRPNLTFSTLTVSNMSPEDSSIYLCSVGAGNQPQHFGDGTRLSIL.

The rearrangement uses TRBV25-1 and TRBJ1-2; no clear D. This CDR3 is built from 15 residues. Germline loops: CDR1 MGHDK, CDR2 SYGVNS. V was pared by 7 bases and J by 0 bases, with 15 bases between. The DNA for the CDR3 is TGTGCCAGCACTGCCGTGGGAGGCGCTAACTATGGCTACACCTTC. It specifies CASTAVGGANYGYTF.

The chain couples TRBV11-3 to TRBJ2-3, with D possibly being TRBD1 (6 bases). V lost 2 bases and J lost 4, with 7 bases in between. CDR1 SGHNT and CDR2 YENEEA come from the germline V gene. The CDR3 sequence is 13 residues long. The CDR3 spells CASSLSGADTQYF. CDR3 in DNA: TGTGCCAGCAGCTTATCAGGGGCAGATACGCAGTATTTT.

The chain couples TRBV7-9 to TRBJ2-3, with 8 positions matching TRBD1. Germline CDR1 reads SEHNR; CDR2 reads FQNEAQ (reference sequence). Germline trimming cut 5 bases from V and 5 bases from J; bases unmatched to any gene: 12. This CDR3 comprises 16 residues. The CDR3 region has the DNA TGTGCCAGCAGCCCCCGGACGACAGGGGTGGAAGATACGCAGTATTTT. Translated, it gives CASSPRTTGVEDTQYF.

This clone was observed a few times. CDR3 region: CASQTGVGGYTF. In nucleotides, the CDR3 is TGTGCCAGCCAAACAGGGGTTGGAGGCTACACCTTC. V gene TRBV2 combines with J gene TRBJ1-2; 7 bases align to TRBD1. Germline-derived CDR1 and CDR2 are SNHLY and FYNNEI. The CDR3 loop spans 12 amino acids. V dropped 8 bases and J dropped 8; count of bases not matched to a gene: 8.

This chain connects TRBV18 to TRBJ2-7; TRBD2 is a possible D gene (5 bases). Germline assignment: CDR1 KGHSH and CDR2 LQKENI. Trimming took off 3 bases at V and 6 bases at J, with 18 bases between the two ends. This CDR3 comprises 15 residues. This CDR3 reads CASSPFPGSRGEQYF. The CDR3 coding sequence is TGTGCCAGCTCACCGTTTCCCGGGTCCCGGGGCGAGCAGTACTTC.

V and J are TRBV2 and TRBJ2-3, with D tentatively TRBD1 (6 bases). V shed 6 bases and J shed 4 bases, with 11 bases lying between them. Germline V CDR1 and CDR2: SNHLY, FYNNEI. CDR3 length: 13 residues. The CDR3 is CASRSGVADTQYF. The DNA for the CDR3 is TGTGCCAGCAGGTCAGGGGTGGCAGATACGCAGTATTTT.

The chain's CDR3 is CASRDSSQYSEAFF. In DNA form, the CDR3 reads TGTGCCAGCAGGGACAGCTCCCAGTATTCTGAAGCTTTCTTT. The chain links TRBV2 to TRBJ1-1; perhaps TRBD1 as D (6 bases). CDR3 length: 14 amino acids. The germline CDR1 and CDR2 sequences are SNHLY and FYNNEI. Trimming stripped 6 bases from V and 6 bases from J, with 17 bases between.

The chain has TRBV6-4 and TRBJ1-5; TRBD1 matches 7 bases. Germline trimming cut 2 bases from V and 3 bases from J; bases unmatched to any gene: 4. Per germline, CDR1 MRHNA and CDR2 SNTAGT. The CDR3 spans 15 residues. The CDR3 DNA is TGTGCCAGCAGTGACGGAGGGACAGTCAATCAGCCCCAGCATTTT. Translated: CASSDGGTVNQPQHF.

V gene TRBV7-2 combines with J gene TRBJ2-5, with D possibly matching TRBD2 (5 bases). The germline V gene encodes CDR1 SGHTA and CDR2 FQGNSA. V was pared by 5 bases and J by 5 bases, with 15 bases between. This CDR3 contains 14 residues. Here the CDR3 DNA reads TGTGCCAGCAGCCCCGACCTAGCTTTCGAGACCCAGTACTTC. Its protein is CASSPDLAFETQYF.

The chain joins TRBV6-1 to TRBJ2-1, with 10 bases aligning to TRBD2. From germline, CDR1 is MNHNS and CDR2 SASEGT. V gave up 1 base and J gave up 6 bases; unmatched junction bases: 6. The CDR3 length is 16 residues. The CDR3 spells CASSEVLAGVLNEQFF. The CDR3 DNA sequence: TGTGCCAGCAGTGAAGTCCTAGCGGGAGTCCTCAATGAGCAGTTCTTC.

The gene calls are TRBV5-5 and TRBJ2-1, with 13 bases fitting TRBD2. The V gene end was trimmed by 4 bases and the J gene end by 10 bases; junction bases not matched to a gene: 5. The germline gives CDR1 SGHKS, CDR2 YYEKEE (reference sequence). The CDR3 is 14 amino acids. CDR3 loop: CASSTGLAGAEQFF. Written as DNA, the CDR3 is TGTGCCAGCAGCACAGGACTAGCGGGAGCCGAGCAGTTCTTC.

This clone was observed a handful of times. The chain joins TRBV2 to TRBJ2-5; D unresolved. This CDR3 has 14 amino acids. CDR1 SNHLY and CDR2 FYNNEI come from the germline V gene. V gave up 7 bases and J gave up 1 base, with 13 bases separating them. The CDR3 reads CASTRNGRQETQYF. DNA for the CDR3: TGTGCCAGCACTCGGAATGGGCGCCAAGAGACCCAGTACTTC.

The chain uses TRBV5-1 and TRBJ2-2; 10 nucleotides match TRBD1. CDR3 length: 16 residues. Germline-derived CDR1 and CDR2 are SGHRS and YFSETQ. Trimming took 4 bases from V and 4 from J; bases not matched to a gene: 7. In nucleotides, the CDR3 is TGCGCCAGCAGCCGGCACCGGGACAGGGGCACCGGGGAGCTGTTTTTT. Amino acids: CASSRHRDRGTGELFF.